A selection of T cell receptor beta chains follows, all from one sample in a study of shared clonotypes between healthy human individuals. Here immunoSEQ multiplex PCR was the method, and the copy in TCRdb shows in-frame clones only, minus some. This sample carries about 2.4 million clones, around nine tenths of them seen once, and the ten largest clones take more than 0.12%. Sequenced: naive CD4+ T cells sorted from blood. Receptors were obtained from a man in his late teens or twenties in good health. Each CDR3 is given with its conserved first and last residue. The order of the fields is D gene, J gene, V gene, CDR3 protein, CDR3 DNA. The D gene is left open where the match is weak.

-	TRBJ2-1	TRBV5-1	CASSRRGQYNEQFF	TGCGCCAGCAGCCGGCGGGGCCAATACAATGAGCAGTTCTTC
-	TRBJ2-5	TRBV6-1	CASRETRFSETQYF	TGTGCCAGCAGGGAGACTAGGTTTAGTGAGACCCAGTACTTC
-	TRBJ2-2	TRBV6-6	CASSPGSGRITGELFF	TGTGCCAGCAGTCCAGGGAGTGGTAGGATCACCGGGGAGCTGTTTTTT
TRBD2	TRBJ2-1	TRBV7-9	CASSPSGAANEQFF	TGTGCCAGCAGCCCCAGCGGGGCCGCCAATGAGCAGTTCTTC
TRBD1	TRBJ1-6	TRBV19	CASSNGRDRDNSPLHF	TGTGCCAGTAGTAATGGCCGGGACAGGGACAATTCACCCCTCCACTTT
TRBD1	TRBJ1-5	TRBV30	CAWSPLGTGGIQPQHF	TGTGCCTGGAGTCCACTGGGGACAGGGGGTATACAGCCCCAGCATTTT
TRBD2	TRBJ2-5	TRBV10-3	CATSRTSESETQYF	TGTGCCACTTCCCGGACTAGCGAGTCGGAGACCCAGTACTTC
TRBD2	TRBJ2-1	TRBV14	CASSQGGAGAYNEQFF	TGTGCCAGCAGCCAAGGAGGAGCGGGGGCTTACAATGAGCAGTTCTTC
TRBD1	TRBJ2-2	TRBV5-6	CASSRQGAGTGELFF	TGTGCCAGCAGCCGGCAGGGGGCGGGCACCGGGGAGCTGTTTTTT
TRBD2	TRBJ2-1	TRBV10-3	CAMSGSPYNEQFF	TGTGCCATGAGCGGGAGTCCCTACAATGAGCAGTTCTTC
-	TRBJ1-5	TRBV19	CASSIGEGNQPQHF	TGTGCCAGTAGTATAGGGGAGGGCAATCAGCCCCAGCATTTT
-	TRBJ2-3	TRBV18	CASSSPGALADTQYF	TGTGCCAGCTCATCTCCGGGGGCTTTAGCAGATACGCAGTATTTT